The present TCR beta chain was sequenced within a study of cytomegalovirus exposure and HLA in healthy donors. Findings of the study overall: In a later analysis, at a false discovery rate of 0.05, 16,951 TCR beta sequences were associated with HLA alleles. Further analysis, carried out later, found HLA-associated TCR beta chains more clonally expanded than equally common other chains. Earlier analysis looked at TCR beta V segments, and most were productive about 90% or about 30% of the time. Later analysis associated a missense DCLRE1C variant with TCR beta V- and J-gene trimming.

Trimming pared 5 bases from V and 0 bases from J, leaving 20 bases between. Germline V gives CDR1 MNHEY, CDR2 SMNVEV (reference sequence). CDR3 length: 18 residues. The PCR had 60 Vbeta and 13 Jbeta primers. Repertoires were generated with immunoSEQ multiplex PCR, while TCRdb's copy carries only in-frame clones and drops some. The sample yields around 160,000 clones, just under 80% seen once. Note on this clone: The antigen remains unidentified.

The chain combines TRBV27 with TRBJ1-3; TRBD1 is a possible D gene (6 bases). The sequence was collected from a man younger than 35 in good health and CMV-seropositive. Material for sequencing was PBMCs. CDR3 DNA: TGTGCCAGCAGTCCGTTCCCCCCCGGACAGAGCTCTGGAAACACCATATATTTT. The encoded protein is CASSPFPPGQSSGNTIYF.